This T cell receptor (beta chain) was identified during a study of cytomegalovirus exposure and HLA in healthy donors. The V and J ends lost 9 bases and 0 bases respectively, with 11 bases between them. In germline, CDR1 is ENHRY, CDR2 SYGVKD. This CDR3 contains 13 residues. 60 Vbeta and 13 Jbeta primers were used in PCR. Measured with immunoSEQ multiplex PCR; TCRdb has only the in-frame clones, and not every one. The table records about 190,000 clones, roughly 80% of them present only once. The TCR comes from a woman under 30 in good health and CMV-seronegative. The specimen was PBMCs. The V and J genes are TRBV10-3 and TRBJ1-1; D not certain. CDR3 bases: TGTGCCATGGCCGGGTCCCTGAACACTGAAGCTTTCTTT. Its translation: CAMAGSLNTEAFF.